The 14 T cell receptor beta chains below come from one sample, sequenced in a study of blood T cell repertoires in COVID-19. The assay was immunoSEQ multiplex PCR, and TCRdb's table has in-frame clones only and misses some. The sample includes roughly 87,000 clones, around 89% seen only once; the top ten take over 0.45%. The specimen sequenced was peripheral blood. Source of these receptors: a man in his fifties or sixties with acute or convalescent COVID-19.

The chain uses TRBV2 and TRBJ2-7; 8 bases line up with TRBD1. Germline loops: CDR1 SNHLY, CDR2 FYNNEI. With V trimmed by 8 bases and J by 3 bases, 12 bases remained unmatched. CDR3 length: 15 amino acids. Here the CDR3 DNA reads TGTGCCAGCCAAAACAGGGGGGCGTCCCTCTACGAGCAGTACTTC. Its translation is CASQNRGASLYEQYF.

The V gene is TRBV6-5, the J gene TRBJ2-1, with 7 bases fitting TRBD1. Germline-derived CDR1 and CDR2 are MNHEY and SVGAGI. The length of the CDR3 is 12 residues. The ends lost 6 bases at V and 8 bases at J; junction bases unmatched: 4. In DNA form, the CDR3 reads TGTGCCAGCAGCCGAGGGGGCTATGAGCAGTTCTTC. Protein sequence: CASSRGGYEQFF.

V usage is TRBV5-6 and J usage is TRBJ2-7; 7 bases fit TRBD1. The CDR3 is made up of 14 amino acids. With V trimmed by 4 bases and J by 2 bases, 6 bases remained unmatched. Germline assignment: CDR1 SGHDT and CDR2 YYEEEE. CDR3 loop: CASSPRQGPYEQYF. The DNA for the CDR3 is TGTGCCAGCAGCCCAAGACAGGGCCCCTACGAGCAGTACTTC.

This sequence joins TRBV6-5 and TRBJ2-2; 9 bases are a match to TRBD2. This CDR3 has 14 residues. Germline CDR1 reads MNHEY; CDR2 reads SVGAGI. V was pared by 10 bases and J by 1 base, with 4 bases of the junction left unmatched. The CDR3 reads CATPAGGNTGELFF. The DNA for the CDR3 is TGTGCCACTCCAGCGGGAGGGAACACCGGGGAGCTGTTTTTT.

This clone was picked up a small number of times. This chain joins TRBV5-4 and TRBJ2-7; 12 bases fit TRBD2. The ends lost 0 bases at V and 5 bases at J; junction bases unmatched: 3. Germline CDR1 SGHNT, CDR2 YYREEE (reference sequence). This CDR3 has 15 amino acids. CDR3 bases: TGTGCCAGCAGCTTGGCTAGCGGGAGGGCCCACGAGCAGTACTTC. Its protein is CASSLASGRAHEQYF.

V is TRBV11-2 and J is TRBJ2-7; no clear D. The CDR3 loop spans 13 amino acids. Germline loops: CDR1 SGHAT, CDR2 FQNNGV. The V gene lost 4 bases and the J gene lost 0 bases, with 7 bases spanning the gap. The CDR3 spells CASSYLNSYEQYF. The DNA of the CDR3 is TGTGCCAGCAGCTATTTAAACTCCTACGAGCAGTACTTC.

The CDR3 region is CASQKTGDLGKLFF. The CDR3, as DNA: TGTGCCAGCCAAAAGACAGGGGATCTTGGAAAACTGTTTTTT. The chain has TRBV19 and TRBJ1-4, with TRBD1 identical over 8 bases. After removal of 9 bases from V and 10 bases from J, the junction contained 13 bases not matched to a gene. Germline V gene sequence: CDR1 LNHDA, CDR2 SQIVND (reference sequence). This CDR3 is 14 amino acids long.

This clone was seen just once. The chain recombines TRBV5-1 with TRBJ2-5; 8 bases match TRBD1. This CDR3 region has 17 residues. Germline V CDR1 and CDR2: SGHRS, YFSETQ. V shed 2 bases and J 5 bases; nucleotides not matched to a gene: 14. Written as DNA, the CDR3 is TGCGCCAGCAGCTTCTATTCGACCAGGGGGCGCTTGGAGACCCAGTACTTC. Translated: CASSFYSTRGRLETQYF.

This clone was found once. The V call is TRBV14, the J call TRBJ2-3; 9 bases are shared with TRBD1. J gave up 5 bases and V 3 bases, and 9 bases lay outside the gene matches. The CDR3 length is 16 residues. Germline CDR1 SGHDN, CDR2 FVKESK. The DNA for the CDR3 is TGTGCCAGCAGCCATAATCCGGGACAGGGTAGAGATACGCAGTATTTT. Encoded protein: CASSHNPGQGRDTQYF.

J is TRBJ2-7 and V is TRBV11-2; TRBD2 matches at 11 bases. Looked up from germline, CDR1 is SGHAT and CDR2 is FQNNGV. The CDR3 sequence is 15 residues long. The trim removed 2 bases at V and 6 bases at J, leaving 6 bases unmatched. Here the CDR3 reads CASSLHRLAGSEQYF. In DNA form, the CDR3 reads TGTGCCAGCAGCTTACACAGACTAGCGGGGAGCGAGCAGTACTTC.

The V call is TRBV7-9, the J call TRBJ2-7; D is uncertain. The CDR3 runs 15 residues. Germline V gives CDR1 SEHNR, CDR2 FQNEAQ (reference sequence). Trimming took 2 bases from V and 0 from J, leaving 11 bases between them. The CDR3, as DNA: TGTGCCAGCAGCTTAATCAGGCAGAGCTCCTACGAGCAGTACTTC. Protein sequence: CASSLIRQSSYEQYF.

The chain couples TRBV4-1 to TRBJ1-2, with a tentative D call TRBD1 (5 bases). Germline CDR1 and CDR2: MGHRA and YSYEKL. The CDR3 length is 14 residues. Deletions cut 0 bases from V and 2 bases from J, with 7 bases between. The CDR3 region has the DNA TGCGCCAGCAGCCAAGATCCAGGGAACTATGGCTACACCTTC. This codes for CASSQDPGNYGYTF.

The chain recombines TRBV14 with TRBJ1-1; D perhaps matches TRBD1 (6 bases). V lost 4 bases to trimming and J lost 4 bases, with 16 bases between them. The length of the CDR3 is 15 residues. Germline lookup yields CDR1 SGHDN and CDR2 FVKESK. Here the CDR3 DNA reads TGTGCCAGCAGCCGGCTTCTCGGGGGGCCCACTGAAGCTTTCTTT. Its protein is CASSRLLGGPTEAFF.

The chain has TRBV27 and TRBJ2-3, with D possibly TRBD2 on 7 matching bases. This CDR3 contains 14 residues. The germline V and J ends were trimmed by 2 bases and 5 bases, with 11 bases remaining between them. CDR1 and CDR2 (germline): MNHEY, SMNVEV (reference sequence). Written as DNA, the CDR3 is TGTGCCAGCAGTTTAGACGGGGGGCAAGATACGCAGTATTTT. Its protein product is CASSLDGGQDTQYF.